What follows are 17 T cell receptor beta chains derived from one specimen sequenced in a study of high-grade serous ovarian cancer treatment subgroups. Repertoires were generated with immunoSEQ multiplex PCR, while TCRdb's copy carries only in-frame clones and drops some. The table includes around 8,000 clones, under 80% detected once. Tumor samples were taken before definitive surgery or chemotherapy. Specimen: tumor tissue. All receptors derive from a human donor with high-grade serous ovarian cancer.

The sample holds one count of this clone. This sequence joins TRBV7-2 and TRBJ2-5; D tentatively reads TRBD1 or TRBD2 (6 bases each). Germline-derived CDR1 and CDR2 are SGHTA and FQGNSA. Trimming pared 3 bases from V and 4 bases from J, leaving 12 bases between. The CDR3 totals 14 residues. The CDR3 bases are TGTGCCAGCAGCTTTGGGGGGCTGAGAGAGACCCAGTACTTC. Translation: CASSFGGLRETQYF.

V and J are TRBV10-3 and TRBJ2-1; D uncertain. The CDR3 loop spans 12 amino acids. The V end lost 7 bases, the J end lost 6 bases, and 10 bases lay between the germline ends. Germline V gives CDR1 ENHRY, CDR2 SYGVKD. The CDR3 is CAITDGGNEQFF. CDR3 nucleotide sequence: TGTGCCATCACCGATGGCGGCAATGAGCAGTTCTTC.

This clone was counted a few times. The rearrangement uses TRBV10-3 and TRBJ2-1; D could derive from TRBD1 or TRBD2 (5 bases each). V lost 6 bases and J 5 bases, leaving 11 bases between the germline ends. Germline V gene lookup returns CDR1 ENHRY and CDR2 SYGVKD. The CDR3 runs 13 residues. The CDR3 here is CAIRDGDHNEQFF. CDR3 in DNA: TGTGCCATCAGGGACGGGGACCACAATGAGCAGTTCTTC.

The rearrangement links TRBV7-9 to TRBJ2-3; D unresolved. From germline, CDR1 is SEHNR and CDR2 FQNEAQ (reference sequence). V was pared by 5 bases and J by 5 bases, with 17 bases between. The CDR3 spans 15 residues. CDR3 protein: CASSTRVGNEDTQYF. The CDR3 nucleotides read TGTGCCAGCAGCACACGCGTAGGAAATGAAGATACGCAGTATTTT. The full variable domain, in which reference TRBV7-9 and TRBJ2-3 provide the parts outside the CDR3, is DTGVSQNPRHKITKRGQNVTFRCDPISEHNRLYWYRQTLGQGPEFLTYFQNEAQLEKSRLLSDRFSAERPKGSFSTLEIQRTEQGDSAMYLCASSTRVGNEDTQYFGPGTRLTVL.

This rearrangement joins TRBV12-2 to TRBJ2-1; TRBD2, as called in the table, went unchecked against the DNA. TRBV12-2 is described as a pseudogene. There are 17 residues in the CDR3. CDR3 protein: CASRLAVAGGLVDEQFF. CDR3 nucleotide sequence: TGTGCAAGTCGCTTAGCGGTAGCGGGAGGCCTAGTAGATGAGCAGTTCTTC.

V usage is TRBV29-1 and J usage is TRBJ1-5, with D hard to call. The germline V and J ends were trimmed by 4 bases and 3 bases, with 10 bases remaining between them. This CDR3 spans 13 amino acids. Germline CDR1 is SQVTM and CDR2 is ANQGSEA. The DNA of the CDR3 is TGCAGCGTTGTGGTGGGTATCAATCAGCCCCAGCATTTT. It yields the protein CSVVVGINQPQHF.

The V and J genes are TRBV6-5 and TRBJ2-2, with a weak D call TRBD1 (6 bases). Germline-derived CDR1 and CDR2 are MNHEY and SVGAGI. V was clipped by 11 bases and J by 2 bases, with 18 bases between them. The CDR3 has 15 amino acids. The CDR3 is CALHPRGINTGELFF. For the CDR3, the DNA is TGTGCCCTTCACCCCAGGGGAATAAACACCGGGGAGCTGTTTTTT.

This rearrangement joins TRBV28 to TRBJ1-3; D gene unclear. Germline V gene sequence: CDR1 MDHEN, CDR2 SYDVKM. The CDR3 spans 13 residues. The V and J ends lost 4 bases and 4 bases respectively, with 8 bases between them. This chain's CDR3 is CASSSPGGNTIYF. CDR3 nucleotides: TGTGCCAGCAGTTCTCCTGGGGGAAACACCATATATTTT.

The chain couples TRBV5-1 to TRBJ1-1; 9 bases agree with TRBD1. The V gene's germline CDR1 is SGHRS and CDR2 YFSETQ. CDR3 length equals 15 residues. With 2 bases clipped from V and 5 bases from J, the junction kept 7 bases outside the gene matches. The DNA of the CDR3 is TGCGCCAGCAGCTTAAGGACAGGGGTGATTACTGAAGCTTTCTTT. This encodes CASSLRTGVITEAFF.

The rearrangement links TRBV28 to TRBJ2-5, with no clear D. The length of the CDR3 is 15 residues. The ends were cut back, 3 bases at V and 1 base at J, with 12 bases in the middle. Germline CDR1 is MDHEN and CDR2 is SYDVKM. This chain's CDR3 is CASSLAVTIQETQYF. DNA of the CDR3: TGTGCCAGCAGTTTGGCGGTAACTATCCAAGAGACCCAGTACTTC.

Concerning this clone: The same CDR3 can be traced to other DNA sequences in this sample. This chain uses TRBV7-9 with TRBJ1-1; weak D call: TRBD1 (5 bases). The germline CDR1 and CDR2 sequences are SEHNR and FQNEAQ (reference sequence). V was pared by 5 bases and J by 3 bases, with 7 bases between. The CDR3 consists of 12 residues. The CDR3 nucleotides read TGTGCCAGCAGCCCCAGGGACACTGAAGCTTTCTTT. This sequence encodes CASSPRDTEAFF.

The J gene is TRBJ1-6, the V gene TRBV7-3, with D unclear. The CDR3 is made up of 15 amino acids. The V gene lost 1 base and the J gene lost 10 bases, with 14 bases spanning the gap. Germline lookup yields CDR1 SGHTA and CDR2 FQGTGA. In nucleotides, the CDR3 is TGTGCCAGCAGCTTAAACCCCTTGGCACGGTCACCCCTCCACTTT. Translated: CASSLNPLARSPLHF. Full variable domain (outside the CDR3, taken from reference TRBV7-3 and TRBJ1-6): GAGVSQTPSNKVTEKGKYVELRCDPISGHTALYWYRQSLGQGPEFLIYFQGTGAADDSGLPNDRFFAVRPEGSVSTLKIQRTERGDSAVYLCASSLNPLARSPLHFGNGTRLTVT.

This clone turned up a few times. The chain links TRBV19 to TRBJ1-2; 7 bases match TRBD1. The germline CDR1 and CDR2 sequences are LNHDA and SQIVND (reference sequence). V lost 5 bases and J lost 2; bases outside the gene matches: 11. CDR3 length: 16 residues. CDR3 loop: CASSVDRQGANYGYTF. CDR3 bases: TGTGCCAGTAGTGTCGACCGACAGGGCGCGAACTATGGCTACACCTTC.

V gene TRBV7-9 combines with J gene TRBJ2-7; 7 nucleotides agree with TRBD1. Germline V gives CDR1 SEHNR, CDR2 FQNEAQ (reference sequence). This CDR3 has 12 amino acids. Trimming took 6 bases from V and 3 from J; bases not matched to a gene: 2. In DNA, the CDR3 is TGTGCCAGCAGACAGGGGAGCTACGAGCAGTACTTC. Protein: CASRQGSYEQYF.

V is TRBV11-3 and J is TRBJ2-7, with 8 bases fitting TRBD2. CDR1 is SGHNT, CDR2 YENEEA, per germline. Trimming cost V 7 bases and J 6 bases; bases outside gene matches: 11. The CDR3 is 14 residues long. The CDR3 spells CASTGGASNREQYF. The CDR3 DNA sequence: TGTGCCAGCACCGGGGGGGCTAGCAACCGCGAGCAGTACTTC.

V gene TRBV7-3 combines with J gene TRBJ1-1, with D possibly being TRBD1 (5 bases). Germline assignment: CDR1 SGHTA and CDR2 FQGTGA. V was trimmed by 2 bases and J by 1 base, leaving 5 bases between them. The CDR3 has 13 amino acids. The CDR3 sequence: CASSLQGNTEAFF. DNA of the CDR3: TGTGCCAGCAGCTTACAGGGGAACACTGAAGCTTTCTTT.

In its sample, this clone ranks as large. The chain couples TRBV29-1 to TRBJ1-4; D uncertain. Trimming left V 5 bases short and J 8 bases short, with 12 bases between. The CDR3 consists of 12 residues. Germline V gives CDR1 SQVTM, CDR2 ANQGSEA. The CDR3: CSVTEGGEKLFF. The DNA for the CDR3 is TGCAGCGTTACGGAGGGTGGCGAAAAACTGTTTTTT.